The 14 T cell receptor beta chains reported below all come from one sample, sequenced in a study of beta chain features in type 1 diabetes. Expressed TCRB transcripts were sequenced after all isolated RNA was converted to cDNA. Only in-frame clones appear in the TCRdb table, and some are missing; sequencing was by immunoSEQ multiplex PCR. Seen here are 350,000 to 450,000 clones, about 15% observed once, and the top ten hold around 0.035%. Sequences were obtained from naive CD4+ T cells from blood. These receptors all stem from a man aged 25-45 years in good health.

This chain uses TRBV4-1 with TRBJ2-1, with unresolved D. Germline V gene lookup returns CDR1 MGHRA and CDR2 YSYEKL. This CDR3 contains 11 residues. V gave up 1 base and J gave up 9 bases, with 4 bases separating them. CDR3 amino acids: CASSQVGEQFF. CDR3 DNA sequence: TGCGCCAGCAGCCAAGTCGGTGAGCAGTTCTTC.

The chain couples TRBV15 to TRBJ1-5; TRBD1 is a possible D gene (5 bases). Trimming cost V 2 bases and J 5 bases, with 10 bases left between them. CDR3 length equals 14 residues. Germline-derived CDR1 and CDR2 are LNHNV and YYDKDF (reference sequence). CDR3 sequence reads: CATSRLGADQPQHF. CDR3 DNA: TGTGCCACCAGCAGACTCGGGGCGGATCAGCCCCAGCATTTT.

The chain couples TRBV7-2 to TRBJ2-3, with TRBD2 matching 9 bases. CDR1 SGHTA and CDR2 FQGNSA come from the germline V gene. There are 15 residues in the CDR3. Trimming took 3 bases from V and 4 from J; bases not matched to a gene: 5. CDR3 nucleotides: TGTGCCAGCAGCTTCAGCGGGAGGTTCTCAGATACGCAGTATTTT. Translated: CASSFSGRFSDTQYF.

The V gene is TRBV6-5, the J gene TRBJ2-7, with D perhaps TRBD2 (5 bases). The V end was cut by 0 bases, the J end by 6 bases, with 12 bases between. Germline values: CDR1 MNHEY, CDR2 SVGAGI. The CDR3 consists of 14 residues. The CDR3 bases are TGTGCCAGCAGTTACTCACGGGGTTTGCGCGAGCAGTACTTC. The encoded protein is CASSYSRGLREQYF.

There are a few counts of this clone. The chain uses TRBV2 and TRBJ2-5; D is uncertain. There are 15 residues in the CDR3. The germline V gene has CDR1 SNHLY and CDR2 FYNNEI. V shed 3 bases and J shed 5 bases, with 16 bases lying between them. This CDR3 reads CASSEVGFGIETQYF. The CDR3 nucleotides are TGTGCCAGCAGTGAGGTCGGGTTCGGTATCGAGACCCAGTACTTC.

The chain joins TRBV4-2 to TRBJ1-2; D uncertain. This CDR3 comprises 17 residues. CDR1 is LGHNA, CDR2 YNFKEQ, per germline. V was pared by 2 bases and J by 4 bases, with 20 bases between. DNA of the CDR3: TGTGCCAGCAGCCAAAGAGGATTCGCCGCCTGGGCCTATGGCTACACCTTC. Amino acids: CASSQRGFAAWAYGYTF.

This clone turned up a few times. The chain links TRBV5-1 to TRBJ1-5; D not resolved. CDR1 SGHRS and CDR2 YFSETQ come from the germline V gene. V lost 0 bases and J 5 bases, leaving 6 bases between the germline ends. This CDR3 is 13 amino acids long. The CDR3 spells CASSLGKDQPQHF. The CDR3 bases are TGCGCCAGCAGCTTGGGCAAGGATCAGCCCCAGCATTTT.

The chain uses TRBV5-1 and TRBJ2-3, with D possibly being TRBD2 (6 bases). Germline assignment: CDR1 SGHRS and CDR2 YFSETQ. CDR3 size: 15 residues. V shed 4 bases and J shed 2 bases, with 14 bases lying between them. As DNA, the CDR3 is TGCGCCAGCAGCGTTTGGGGCGGGACCACAGATACGCAGTATTTT. It translates to CASSVWGGTTDTQYF.

This clone was observed a few times. The rearrangement links TRBV11-3 to TRBJ2-2; no firm D call. CDR1 is SGHNT, CDR2 YENEEA, per germline. The CDR3 extends over 14 amino acids. V was pared by 4 bases and J by 9 bases, with 15 bases between. The CDR3 region has the DNA TGTGCCAGCAGCTCCCGGTATGGTACCAGGGAGCTGTTTTTT. This gives the protein CASSSRYGTRELFF. Based on the CDR3 plus reference TRBV11-3 and TRBJ2-2, the full variable domain is EAGVVQSPRYKIIEKKQPVAFWCNPISGHNTLYWYLQNLGQGPELLIRYENEEAVDDSQLPKDRFSAERLKGVDSTLKIQPAELGDSAVYLCASSSRYGTRELFFGEGSRLTVL.

The CDR3 coding sequence is TGCGCCAGCAGCTTGCGCGGGGCAGGGACGAGGGTGAACACTGAAGCTTTCTTT. Translating gives CASSLRGAGTRVNTEAFF. The V and J genes are TRBV5-1 and TRBJ1-1, with D possibly matching TRBD1 (5 bases). Trimming pared 1 base from V and 0 bases from J, leaving 19 bases between. CDR1 is SGHRS, CDR2 YFSETQ, per germline. The CDR3 contains 18 residues.

This clone was seen more than once but under ten times. CDR3 amino acids: CASSLERPTDTQYF. The CDR3, as DNA: TGCGCCAGCAGCTTAGAGAGACCCACAGATACGCAGTATTTT. The chain carries TRBV5-1 and TRBJ2-3; no clear D. Germline loops: CDR1 SGHRS, CDR2 YFSETQ. The ends were cut back, 2 bases at V and 2 bases at J, with 9 bases in the middle. CDR3 length: 14 amino acids. Together with reference TRBV5-1 and TRBJ2-3, the CDR3 gives the full variable domain: KAGVTQTPRYLIKTRGQQVTLSCSPISGHRSVSWYQQTPGQGLQFLFEYFSETQRNKGNFPGRFSGRQFSNSRSEMNVSTLELGDSALYLCASSLERPTDTQYFGPGTRLTVL.

This clone was counted between two and nine times. This same CDR3 is encoded by further DNA sequences in the sample. The chain couples TRBV7-2 to TRBJ2-5; TRBD2 aligns across 7 bases. J lost 2 bases, V lost 1 base, and 1 base had no gene match. In germline, CDR1 is SGHTA, CDR2 FQGNSA. This CDR3 is 14 amino acids long. The CDR3 sequence is CASSLVGGQETQYF. The CDR3 bases are TGTGCCAGCAGCTTAGTGGGGGGGCAAGAGACCCAGTACTTC.

V and J are TRBV18 and TRBJ2-7, with TRBD1 as a possible D gene (7 bases). This CDR3 contains 14 residues. The V gene lost 3 bases and the J gene lost 7 bases, with 16 bases spanning the gap. Germline CDR1 and CDR2: KGHSH and LQKENI. In DNA form, the CDR3 reads TGTGCCAGCTCACCTCGGAGGGGGCAATGGGAGCAGTACGTC. This translates into CASSPRRGQWEQYV.

The chain carries TRBV27 and TRBJ2-7, with a tentative D call TRBD1 (6 bases). CDR1 and CDR2 (germline): MNHEY, SMNVEV (reference sequence). V lost 4 bases and J lost 6, with 19 bases in between. The CDR3 consists of 15 residues. CDR3 coding DNA: TGTGCCAGCAGTTCGTACAGGGTTCCCTCGCTCGAGCAGTACTTC. Translated: CASSSYRVPSLEQYF.